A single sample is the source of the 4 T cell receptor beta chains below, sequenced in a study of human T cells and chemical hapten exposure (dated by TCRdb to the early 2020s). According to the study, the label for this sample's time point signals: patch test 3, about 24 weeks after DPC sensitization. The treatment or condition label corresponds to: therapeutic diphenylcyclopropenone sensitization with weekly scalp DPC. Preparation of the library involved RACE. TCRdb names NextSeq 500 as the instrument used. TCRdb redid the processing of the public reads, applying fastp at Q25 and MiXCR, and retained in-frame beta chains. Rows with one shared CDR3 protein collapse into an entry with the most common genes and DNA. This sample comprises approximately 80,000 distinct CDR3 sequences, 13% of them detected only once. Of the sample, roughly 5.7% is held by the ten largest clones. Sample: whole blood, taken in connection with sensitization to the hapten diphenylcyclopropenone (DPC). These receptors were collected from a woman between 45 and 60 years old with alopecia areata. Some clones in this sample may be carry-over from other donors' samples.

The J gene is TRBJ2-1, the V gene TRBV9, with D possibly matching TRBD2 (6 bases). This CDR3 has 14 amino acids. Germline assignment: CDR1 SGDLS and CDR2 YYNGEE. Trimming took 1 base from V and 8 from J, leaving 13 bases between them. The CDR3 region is CASSVSPSDYEQFF. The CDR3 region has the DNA TGTGCCAGCAGCGTAAGTCCTAGCGACTATGAGCAGTTCTTC.

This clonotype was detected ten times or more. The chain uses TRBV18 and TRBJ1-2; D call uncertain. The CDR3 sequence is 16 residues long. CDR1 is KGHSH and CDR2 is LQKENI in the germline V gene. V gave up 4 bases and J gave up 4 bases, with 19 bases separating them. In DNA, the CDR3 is TGTGCCAGCTCACAGACATCTGGGGATGTCGTCTATGGCTACACCTTC. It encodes CASSQTSGDVVYGYTF.

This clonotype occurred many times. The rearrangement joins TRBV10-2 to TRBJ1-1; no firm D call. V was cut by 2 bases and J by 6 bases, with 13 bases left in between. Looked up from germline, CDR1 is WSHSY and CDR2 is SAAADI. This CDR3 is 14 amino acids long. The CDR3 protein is CASSEQFVRAEAFF. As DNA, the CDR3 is TGCGCCAGCAGTGAGCAGTTTGTAAGGGCTGAAGCTTTCTTT.

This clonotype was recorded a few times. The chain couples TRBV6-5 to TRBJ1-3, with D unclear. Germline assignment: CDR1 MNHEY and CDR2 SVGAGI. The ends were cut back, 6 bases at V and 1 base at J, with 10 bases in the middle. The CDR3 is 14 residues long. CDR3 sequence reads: CASRRTGSGNTIYF. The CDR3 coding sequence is TGTGCCAGCAGGAGAACTGGGTCTGGAAACACCATATATTTT.